These 17 T cell receptor beta chains were sequenced from one sample in a study of blood T cell repertoires in COVID-19. Assay: immunoSEQ multiplex PCR; the TCRdb copy retains only in-frame clones and omits some. Among approximately 120,000 clones listed, 74% were seen once. The sample taken for sequencing was peripheral blood. These receptors were taken from a man between 60 and 70 years old with acute or convalescent COVID-19.

This sequence joins TRBV28 and TRBJ2-7, with D maybe TRBD1 (5 bases). The CDR3 sequence is 14 residues long. The V end was cut by 6 bases, the J end by 0 bases, with 12 bases between. Germline values: CDR1 MDHEN, CDR2 SYDVKM. This CDR3 reads CASRDGHLSYEQYF. CDR3 in DNA: TGTGCCAGCAGAGATGGACACCTCTCCTACGAGCAGTACTTC.

The rearrangement links TRBV5-6 to TRBJ2-2, with D possibly matching TRBD1 (7 bases). The germline V and J ends were trimmed by 3 bases and 5 bases, with 14 bases remaining between them. CDR3 length: 15 amino acids. Germline V gene sequence: CDR1 SGHDT, CDR2 YYEEEE. The CDR3 region is CASSWGDRGTGELFF. CDR3 sequence (DNA): TGTGCCAGCAGCTGGGGGGACAGAGGGACCGGGGAGCTGTTTTTT. The full variable domain, rest sourced from reference TRBV5-6 and TRBJ2-2, is DAGVTQSPTHLIKTRGQQVTLRCSPKSGHDTVSWYQQALGQGPQFIFQYYEEEERQRGNFPDRFSGHQFPNYSSELNVNALLLGDSALYLCASSWGDRGTGELFFGEGSRLTVL.

V gene TRBV30 combines with J gene TRBJ1-2; TRBD1 might be the D (6 bases). CDR1 is GTSNPN and CDR2 is SVGIG in the germline V gene (reference sequence). The CDR3 contains 13 residues. The ends were cut back, 0 bases at V and 8 bases at J, with 13 bases in the middle. CDR3 DNA: TGTGCCTGGAGTGTTAACAGGGCAGGAGGCTACACCTTC. Translated, it gives CAWSVNRAGGYTF.

In its sample, this clone was seen once. The chain combines TRBV10-3 with TRBJ1-6; D perhaps matches TRBD1 (5 bases). CDR3 size: 14 residues. V lost 11 bases and J 3 bases, leaving 14 bases between the germline ends. CDR1 and CDR2 (germline): ENHRY, SYGVKD. CDR3 bases: TGTGCCTGCCAGGGTCTGAACTATAATTCACCCCTCCACTTT. This translates into CACQGLNYNSPLHF.

The chain combines TRBV19 with TRBJ1-1; tentatively, D is TRBD1 (5 bases). CDR1 is LNHDA, CDR2 SQIVND, per germline (reference sequence). This CDR3 contains 13 residues. V shed 6 bases and J shed 5 bases, with 13 bases lying between them. CDR3 protein: CASRDRDRTEAFF. For the CDR3, the DNA is TGTGCCAGTAGGGACCGAGACAGAACTGAAGCTTTCTTT.

The chain carries TRBV5-4 and TRBJ2-4; 7 positions match TRBD1. Germline V lookup: CDR1 SGHNT, CDR2 YYREEE (reference sequence). The CDR3 extends over 14 amino acids. V lost 4 bases and J lost 3; bases outside the gene matches: 4. The DNA for the CDR3 is TGTGCCAGCAGCACAGGGGCGGGCAAAAACATTCAGTACTTC. Protein product: CASSTGAGKNIQYF.

This clone was detected only once. The rearrangement uses TRBV12-3 or TRBV12-4 and TRBJ1-1; TRBD1 matches 7 bases. The CDR3 totals 13 residues. The ends lost 3 bases at V and 11 bases at J; junction bases unmatched: 9. The CDR3 sequence is CASSLSGGQLAFF. DNA for the CDR3: TGTGCCAGCAGTTTGTCAGGGGGTCAGCTGGCTTTCTTT.

In this sample, this clone turned up a few times. V and J are TRBV5-6 and TRBJ1-4; TRBD1 aligns across 10 bases. The J segment lost 8 bases and the V segment lost 4 bases, leaving 14 bases of the junction unmatched. This CDR3 is 17 amino acids long. Germline V CDR1 and CDR2: SGHDT, YYEEEE. The CDR3 bases are TGTGCCAGCAGCGCCCGTCGTTTCGGGACAGGGGAGGAAAAACTGTTTTTT. As protein: CASSARRFGTGEEKLFF.

The rearrangement links TRBV29-1 to TRBJ1-2, with 9 bases identical to TRBD1. Per the germline V gene, CDR1 is SQVTM and CDR2 is ANQGSEA. The trim removed 6 bases at V and 6 bases at J, leaving 5 bases unmatched. The CDR3 is made up of 12 amino acids. The CDR3: CSVYGQGNGYTF. In nucleotides, the CDR3 is TGCAGCGTCTACGGACAGGGGAATGGCTACACCTTC. Looking up the rest from reference TRBV29-1 and TRBJ1-2 gives the full variable domain: SAVISQKPSRDICQRGTSLTIQCQVDSQVTMMFWYRQQPGQSLTLIATANQGSEATYESGFVIDKFPISRPNLTFSTLTVSNMSPEDSSIYLCSVYGQGNGYTFGSGTRLTVV.

The chain joins TRBV28 to TRBJ2-4, with D tentatively TRBD2 (6 bases). Germline CDR1 reads MDHEN; CDR2 reads SYDVKM. The CDR3 is 13 residues long. V shed 2 bases and J shed 10 bases, with 12 bases lying between them. CDR3: CASSLKTGGIQYF. CDR3 bases: TGTGCCAGCAGTTTAAAAACAGGAGGGATTCAGTACTTC.

The chain joins TRBV6-6 to TRBJ1-2; tentatively, D is TRBD1 (6 bases). The CDR3 is 13 residues long. The V gene's germline CDR1 is MNHNY and CDR2 SVGAGI (reference sequence). Trimming shortened V by 7 bases and J by 2 bases, and 11 bases separated the two germline ends. This CDR3 reads CASTTQGNYGYTF. For the CDR3, the DNA is TGTGCCAGCACCACACAGGGAAACTATGGCTACACCTTC.

The rearrangement links TRBV13 to TRBJ1-1; D call uncertain. The CDR3 contains 13 residues. Trimming pared 1 base from V and 0 bases from J, leaving 3 bases between. Germline values: CDR1 PRHDT, CDR2 FYEKMQ (reference sequence). The chain's CDR3 is CASSLDMNTEAFF. The CDR3 coding sequence is TGTGCCAGCAGCTTAGACATGAACACTGAAGCTTTCTTT.

This rearrangement joins TRBV6-5 to TRBJ1-2; 10 bases match TRBD1. The junction had 9 bases not matched to a gene; V was cut back by 4 bases and J by 7 bases. The germline V gene has CDR1 MNHEY and CDR2 SVGAGI. This CDR3 region has 15 residues. CDR3: CASSFIGTGEAGYTF. The CDR3 DNA reads TGTGCCAGCAGTTTCATCGGGACAGGGGAGGCTGGCTACACCTTC.

The chain carries TRBV11-2 and TRBJ1-5; D is possibly TRBD1 (5 bases). V lost 0 bases and J 7 bases, leaving 10 bases between the germline ends. CDR1 and CDR2 (germline): SGHAT, FQNNGV. The CDR3 loop spans 14 amino acids. In nucleotides, the CDR3 is TGTGCCAGCAGCTTAGATTCGGGGGGACAGCCCCAGCATTTT. Encoded protein: CASSLDSGGQPQHF.

The table lists this clone with a count of one. The chain joins TRBV2 to TRBJ1-5, with D maybe TRBD1 (5 bases). V was shortened by 6 bases and J by 6 bases, with 15 bases between the two germline ends. Germline CDR1 SNHLY, CDR2 FYNNEI. CDR3 length equals 14 residues. The CDR3 nucleotides are TGTGCCAGCAGCGACACAGGTGGGGTTCAGCCCCAGCATTTT. It translates to CASSDTGGVQPQHF.

The genes are TRBV21-1 and TRBJ2-1; whether TRBD2, the table's D call, matches the DNA was not checked. TRBV21-1 is a pseudogene locus. The CDR3 length is 16 residues. As DNA, the CDR3 is TGTGCCAGCAGCAAAGTTCGGGGGACCAAATACAATGAGCAGTTCTTC. Translated: CASSKVRGTKYNEQFF.

The CDR3 loop reads CASSLDLGSYLSLHF. CDR3 bases: TGTGCCAGCAGCTTAGACCTGGGCTCGTATTTGTCCCTCCACTTT. The chain carries TRBV11-2 and TRBJ1-6; no definite D call. V lost 0 bases and J 14 bases, leaving 17 bases between the germline ends. The CDR3 sequence is 15 residues long. Per the germline V gene, CDR1 is SGHAT and CDR2 is FQNNGV.